One and the same sample provided the 8 T cell receptor beta chains below, sequenced in a study of shared clonotypes between healthy human individuals. Assay used: immunoSEQ multiplex PCR; TCRdb lists only in-frame clones, some missing. The sample has some 1,100,000 clones; around three quarters are singletons. The sequencing input was memory CD4+ T cells from PBMCs. The subset was: CD45RA-negative fraction. The receptors originated from a man aged 18-30 years in good health. Some clones in this sample may be carry-over from other donors' samples.

This sequence joins TRBV11-2 and TRBJ2-7, with no clear D. Between the trimmed V and J ends, which lost 6 bases and 2 bases, there was a span of 14 bases. The CDR3 length is 14 residues. CDR1 and CDR2 (germline): SGHAT, FQNNGV. The CDR3 nucleotides read TGTGCCAGCAGTCCATTAAGGCCCCCCTACGAGCAGTACTTC. It specifies CASSPLRPPYEQYF.

The chain links TRBV4-3 to TRBJ2-5; TRBD2 aligns across 11 bases. In germline, CDR1 is LGHNA, CDR2 YSLEER. The J segment lost 1 base and the V segment lost 4 bases, leaving 8 bases of the junction unmatched. The CDR3 is made up of 17 amino acids. This chain's CDR3 is CASSPRTSGPFQETQYF. CDR3 DNA sequence: TGCGCCAGCAGCCCGCGGACTAGCGGGCCCTTCCAAGAGACCCAGTACTTC.

The chain employs TRBV7-2 and TRBJ2-4, with D perhaps TRBD2 (6 bases). Trimming left V 6 bases short and J 0 bases short, with 15 bases between. This CDR3 comprises 16 residues. Germline V CDR1 and CDR2: SGHTA, FQGNSA. The CDR3 reads CASSLFSGLAKNIQYF. The CDR3 nucleotides are TGTGCCAGCAGTCTCTTTTCGGGACTAGCCAAAAACATTCAGTACTTC.

V is TRBV27 and J is TRBJ1-2; D perhaps matches TRBD1 (6 bases). The germline V and J ends were trimmed by 5 bases and 5 bases, with 15 bases remaining between them. The CDR3 length is 14 residues. CDR1 and CDR2 (germline): MNHEY, SMNVEV (reference sequence). The CDR3: CASSRGQIPYGYTF. CDR3 nucleotide sequence: TGTGCCAGCAGTCGAGGACAGATCCCATATGGCTACACCTTC.

This clone was counted between two and nine times. This chain uses TRBV29-1 with TRBJ2-2; D unresolved. This CDR3 contains 13 residues. Trimming shortened V by 5 bases and J by 5 bases, and 12 bases separated the two germline ends. Germline V gene sequence: CDR1 SQVTM, CDR2 ANQGSEA. DNA of the CDR3: TGCAGCGTTTCGACGGACGGGACCGGGGAGCTGTTTTTT. Translating gives CSVSTDGTGELFF.

In its sample, this clone was seen a few times. The chain combines TRBV7-2 with TRBJ1-2; D not resolved. Germline CDR1 is SGHTA and CDR2 is FQGNSA. The CDR3 has 13 amino acids. V was shortened by 2 bases and J by 5 bases, with 9 bases between the two germline ends. CDR3 bases: TGTGCCAGCAGCTTACAGGAAGTTTATGGCTACACCTTC. Amino acid sequence: CASSLQEVYGYTF. The full variable domain, with the rest looked up from reference TRBV7-2 and TRBJ1-2, is GAGVSQSPSNKVTEKGKDVELRCDPISGHTALYWYRQSLGQGLEFLIYFQGNSAPDKSGLPSDRFSAERTGGSVSTLTIQRTQQEDSAVYLCASSLQEVYGYTFGSGTRLTVV.

The V gene is TRBV27, the J gene TRBJ1-5; D is perhaps TRBD1 (5 bases). CDR3 length equals 12 residues. Trimming cost V 4 bases and J 10 bases, with 11 bases left between them. Germline V gene sequence: CDR1 MNHEY, CDR2 SMNVEV (reference sequence). The CDR3 sequence is CASSSRGVPQHF. CDR3 in DNA: TGTGCCAGCAGTTCCCGGGGGGTACCCCAGCATTTT.

The rearrangement uses TRBV18 and TRBJ2-7, with a tentative D call TRBD1 (6 bases). V was cut by 6 bases and J by 3 bases, with 12 bases left in between. The germline V gene encodes CDR1 KGHSH and CDR2 LQKENI. The CDR3 extends over 13 amino acids. CDR3 nucleotides: TGTGCCAGCTCCGTGGTACAGGGCTACGAGCAGTACTTC. Translated, it gives CASSVVQGYEQYF.